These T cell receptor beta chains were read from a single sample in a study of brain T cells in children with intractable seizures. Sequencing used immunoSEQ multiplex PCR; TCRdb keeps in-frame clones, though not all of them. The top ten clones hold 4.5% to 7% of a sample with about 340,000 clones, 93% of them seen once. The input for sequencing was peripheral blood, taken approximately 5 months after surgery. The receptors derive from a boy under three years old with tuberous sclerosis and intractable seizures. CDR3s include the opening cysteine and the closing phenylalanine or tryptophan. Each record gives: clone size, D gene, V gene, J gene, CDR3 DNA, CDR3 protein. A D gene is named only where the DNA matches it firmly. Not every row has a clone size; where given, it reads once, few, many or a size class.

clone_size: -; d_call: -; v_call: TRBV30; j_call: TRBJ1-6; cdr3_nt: TGTGCCTGGAGTGTACGATGGATGTCACCCCTCCACTTT; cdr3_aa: CAWSVRWMSPLHF
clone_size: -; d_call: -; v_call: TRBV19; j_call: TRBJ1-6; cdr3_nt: TGTGCCAGTAGCCTCCGGGACATCTTTTATAATTCACCCCTCCACTTT; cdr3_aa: CASSLRDIFYNSPLHF
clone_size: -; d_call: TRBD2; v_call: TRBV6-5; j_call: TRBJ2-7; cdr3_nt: TGTGCCAGCAGATATAGCGGGACTACCTACGAGCAGTACTTC; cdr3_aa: CASRYSGTTYEQYF
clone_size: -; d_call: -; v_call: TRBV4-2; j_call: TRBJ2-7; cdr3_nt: TGTGCCAGCAGCCAAGACTTCGGGGGAGTCAACGAGCAGTACTTC; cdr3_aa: CASSQDFGGVNEQYF
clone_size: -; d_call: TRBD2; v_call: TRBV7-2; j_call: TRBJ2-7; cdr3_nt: TGTGCCAGCAGCTTAGTTCCGGGCGGGGGGGCCTACGAGCAGTACTTC; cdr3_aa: CASSLVPGGGAYEQYF
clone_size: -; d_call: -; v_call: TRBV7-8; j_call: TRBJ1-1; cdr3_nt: TGTGCCAGCAGCCGCGAAGGCAGAGGGACTGAAGCTTTCTTT; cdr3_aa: CASSREGRGTEAFF
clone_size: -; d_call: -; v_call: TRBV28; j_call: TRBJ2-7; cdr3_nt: TGTGCCAGCAGTTTATTCAATACAGGAAGCTCCTACGAGCAGTACTTC; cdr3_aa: CASSLFNTGSSYEQYF
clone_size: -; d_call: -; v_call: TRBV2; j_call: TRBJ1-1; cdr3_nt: TGTGCCAGCAGTGAATCGGCCCTTCGGGCTTTCTTT; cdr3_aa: CASSESALRAFF
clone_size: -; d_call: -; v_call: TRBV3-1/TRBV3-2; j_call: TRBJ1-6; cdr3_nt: TGTGCCAGCAGCGTAGCCGGCAATAATTCACCCCTCCACTTT; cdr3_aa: CASSVAGNNSPLHF
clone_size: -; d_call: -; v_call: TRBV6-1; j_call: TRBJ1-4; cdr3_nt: TGTGCCAGCAGTGAACGAGGGGCACTGTTTTTT; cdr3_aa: CASSERGALFF
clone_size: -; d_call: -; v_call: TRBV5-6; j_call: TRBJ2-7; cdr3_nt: TGTGCCAGCAGCTATCTGAACGAGCAGTACTTC; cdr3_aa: CASSYLNEQYF
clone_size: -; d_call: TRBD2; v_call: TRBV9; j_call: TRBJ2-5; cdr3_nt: TGTGCCAGCAGCGGACCCGGGACTAGCGGGATTCAAGAGACCCAGTACTTC; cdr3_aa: CASSGPGTSGIQETQYF
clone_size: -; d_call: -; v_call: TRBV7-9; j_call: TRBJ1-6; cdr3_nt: TGTGCCAGCAGCCCCCCCTGGGAAATCTCCTATAATTCACCCCTCCACTTT; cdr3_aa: CASSPPWEISYNSPLHF
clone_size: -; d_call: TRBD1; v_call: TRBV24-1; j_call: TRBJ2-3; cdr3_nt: TGTGCCACCAGAGGGGGCATGGCAGATACGCAGTATTTT; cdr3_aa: CATRGGMADTQYF
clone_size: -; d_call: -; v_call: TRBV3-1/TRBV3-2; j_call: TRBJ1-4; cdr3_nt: TGTGCCAGCAGCCGCTTCGAGACGGCAACTAATGAAAAACTGTTTTTT; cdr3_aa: CASSRFETATNEKLFF
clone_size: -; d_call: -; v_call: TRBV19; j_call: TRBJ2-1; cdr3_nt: TGTGCCTCGAGGAGCGGGTCCTACAATGAGCAGTTCTTC; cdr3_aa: CASRSGSYNEQFF
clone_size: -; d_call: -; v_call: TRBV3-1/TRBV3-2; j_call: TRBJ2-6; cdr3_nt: TGTGCCAGCAGCCCGGAGCAGGCGGGACTGAGCTCTGGGGCCAACGTCCTGACTTTC; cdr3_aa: CASSPEQAGLSSGANVLTF
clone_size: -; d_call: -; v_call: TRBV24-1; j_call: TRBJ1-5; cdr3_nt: TGTGCCACCAGTCCCTCTGACACCTTCCCCCAGCATTTT; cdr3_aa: CATSPSDTFPQHF
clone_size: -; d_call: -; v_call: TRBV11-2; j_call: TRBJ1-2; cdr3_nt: TGTGCCAGCAGCCCCCCCGGGCAGCCTGCTAACTATGGCTACACCTTC; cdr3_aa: CASSPPGQPANYGYTF
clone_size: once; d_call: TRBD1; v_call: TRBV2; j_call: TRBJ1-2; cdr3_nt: TGTGCCAGACAGGGGGCTTATGGCTACACCTTC; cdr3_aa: CARQGAYGYTF
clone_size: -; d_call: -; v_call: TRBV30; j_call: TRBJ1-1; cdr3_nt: TGTGCCTGGAGTCAGGCCCAGGGGACTGAAGCTTTCTTT; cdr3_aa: CAWSQAQGTEAFF
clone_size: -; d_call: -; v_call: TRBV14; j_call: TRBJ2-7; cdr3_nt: TGTGCCAGCAGCCCGACAGGTAGAGGGTTGTACGAGCAGTACTTC; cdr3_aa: CASSPTGRGLYEQYF
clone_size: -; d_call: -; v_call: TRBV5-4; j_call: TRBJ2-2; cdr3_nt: TGTGCCAGCAGCTTATACTCGAACACCGGGGAGCTGTTTTTT; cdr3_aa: CASSLYSNTGELFF
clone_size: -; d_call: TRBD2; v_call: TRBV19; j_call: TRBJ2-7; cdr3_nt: TGTGCCAGTAGTACCCCGACTAGCGGGAGCTACGAGCAGTACTTC; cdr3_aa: CASSTPTSGSYEQYF
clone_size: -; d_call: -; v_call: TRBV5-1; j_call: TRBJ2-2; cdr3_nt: TGCGCCAGCAGCCATAAACAGGGATCCGGGGAGCTGTTTTTT; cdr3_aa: CASSHKQGSGELFF
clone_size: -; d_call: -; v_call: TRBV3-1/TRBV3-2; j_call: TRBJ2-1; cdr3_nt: TGTGCCAGCAGCCTAGGGGGGGGCCACAATGAGCAGTTCTTC; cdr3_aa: CASSLGGGHNEQFF
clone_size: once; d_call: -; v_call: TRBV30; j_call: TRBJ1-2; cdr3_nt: TGTGCCTGGATGGGGGTGACCTATGGCTACACCTTC; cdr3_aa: CAWMGVTYGYTF
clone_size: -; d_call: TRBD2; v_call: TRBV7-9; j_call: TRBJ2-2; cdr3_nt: TGTGCCATCCCGGGACTAGCGGGAGCCCTCGGCGGGGAGCTGTTTTTT; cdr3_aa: CAIPGLAGALGGELFF
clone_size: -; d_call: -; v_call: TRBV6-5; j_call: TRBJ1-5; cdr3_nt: TGTGCCAGCAGTTACTCGCGGGGGGGCAATCAGCCCCAGCATTTT; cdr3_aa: CASSYSRGGNQPQHF
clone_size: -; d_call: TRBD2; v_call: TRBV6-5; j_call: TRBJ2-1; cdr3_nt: TGTGCCAGCAGTTACCGGACTAGCGGGAGCGACAATGAGCAGTTCTTC; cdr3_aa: CASSYRTSGSDNEQFF
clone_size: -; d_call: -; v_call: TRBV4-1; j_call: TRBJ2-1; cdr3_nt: TGCGCCAGCAGCCAAGATCCCAGGGTGGTGGTCAATGAGCAGTTCTTC; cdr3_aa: CASSQDPRVVVNEQFF
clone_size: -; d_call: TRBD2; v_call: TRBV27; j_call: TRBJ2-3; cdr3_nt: TGTGCCAGCAGGCCGAATAGCGGGAGAGGCACAGATACGCAGTATTTT; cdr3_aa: CASRPNSGRGTDTQYF
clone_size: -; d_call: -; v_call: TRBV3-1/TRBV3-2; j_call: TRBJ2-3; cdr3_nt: TGTGCCAGCAGCCAAGTCCCGGGAGAGGCAGATACGCAGTATTTT; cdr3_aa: CASSQVPGEADTQYF
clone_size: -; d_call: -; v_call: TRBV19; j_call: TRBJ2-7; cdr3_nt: TGTGCCAGTAGTATGGATGGATTAGGGGTCTACGAGCAGTACTTC; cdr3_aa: CASSMDGLGVYEQYF
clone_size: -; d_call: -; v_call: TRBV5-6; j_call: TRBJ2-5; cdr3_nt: TGTTCCAGCAGACCACCGGGACACCAAGAGACCCAGTACTTC; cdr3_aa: CSSRPPGHQETQYF
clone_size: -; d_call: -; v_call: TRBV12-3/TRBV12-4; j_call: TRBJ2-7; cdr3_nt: TGTGCCAGCAGTTCGGAGTACTCCTACGAGCAGTACTTC; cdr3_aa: CASSSEYSYEQYF
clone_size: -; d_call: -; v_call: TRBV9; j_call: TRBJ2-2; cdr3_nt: TGTGCCAGCAGCGAGGACAGATACACCGGGGAGCTGTTTTTT; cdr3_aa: CASSEDRYTGELFF
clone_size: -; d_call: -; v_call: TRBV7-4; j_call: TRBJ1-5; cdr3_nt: TGTGCCAGCAGCCTGAATCAGCCCCAGCATTTT; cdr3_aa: CASSLNQPQHF
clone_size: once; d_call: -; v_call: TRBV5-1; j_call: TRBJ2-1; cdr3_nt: TGCGCCAGCAGCCCCCCCTCTCTAGAGAGCTCCTACAATGAGCAGTTCTTC; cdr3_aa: CASSPPSLESSYNEQFF
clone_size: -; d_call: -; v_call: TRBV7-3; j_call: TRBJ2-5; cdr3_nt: TGTGCCAGCAGCTTAAGTCTCGGGTCTAGTGAAGAGACCCAGTACTTC; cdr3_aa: CASSLSLGSSEETQYF
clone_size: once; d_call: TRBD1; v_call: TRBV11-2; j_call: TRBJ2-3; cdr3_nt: TGTGCCAGCAGGTCGCAGGGACAGTCAATACGGTATTTT; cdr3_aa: CASRSQGQSIRYF
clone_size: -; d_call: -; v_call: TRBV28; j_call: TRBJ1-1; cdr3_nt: TGTGCCAGCAGCCATGGTGGCACTGAAGCTTTCTTT; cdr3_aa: CASSHGGTEAFF
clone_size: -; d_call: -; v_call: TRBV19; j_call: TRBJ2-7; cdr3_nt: TGTGCCAGTAGTATGTCCTATTCCAGTCCCTACGAGCAGTACTTC; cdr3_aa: CASSMSYSSPYEQYF